This T cell receptor beta chain was profiled in a study of blood T cells in healthy people across ages. Concerning this clonotype: What it binds is unknown.

Germline assignment: CDR1 MDHEN and CDR2 SYDVKM. This CDR3 comprises 16 residues. Losses at the gene ends were 3 bases for V and 1 base for J; bases not matched to a gene: 6. Overall study results and limits: Roughly linearly, TCR beta diversity per million T cells fell as age increased.

PCR was performed a second time for 7 to 11 cycles using a sample-barcoded 5' primer and a J-beta primer mix. TCRdb itself ran the 5' RACE reads through MiXCR, one entry per CDR3 protein. The table records under 1,000,000 distinct CDR3 sequences, around 50% of them present only once. The sample was blood. The clonotype comes from a man older than 75 in good health. The gene calls are TRBV28 and TRBJ2-5, with 9 positions matching TRBD1. Written as DNA, the CDR3 is TGTGCCAGCAGTTTCTCCGGGACAGGGAGCCAAGAGACCCAGTACTTC. Protein: CASSFSGTGSQETQYF.